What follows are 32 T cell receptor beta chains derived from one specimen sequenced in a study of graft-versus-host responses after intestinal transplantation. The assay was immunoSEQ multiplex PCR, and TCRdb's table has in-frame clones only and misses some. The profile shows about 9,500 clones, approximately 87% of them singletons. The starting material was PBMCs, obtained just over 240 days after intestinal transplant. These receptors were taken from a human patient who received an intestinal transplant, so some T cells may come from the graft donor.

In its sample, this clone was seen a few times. CDR3 in DNA: TGTGCCAGCAGTTCTCCCCGACTACGCACTGAAGCTTTCTTT. Its protein is CASSSPRLRTEAFF. This sequence joins TRBV28 and TRBJ1-1; D ambiguous. V gave up 4 bases and J gave up 4 bases, with 13 bases separating them. Germline V gives CDR1 MDHEN, CDR2 SYDVKM. The CDR3 is 14 residues long.

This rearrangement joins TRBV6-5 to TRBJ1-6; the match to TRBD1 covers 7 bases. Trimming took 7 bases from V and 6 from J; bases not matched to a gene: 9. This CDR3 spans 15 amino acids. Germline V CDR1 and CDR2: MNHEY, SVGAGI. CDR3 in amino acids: CASTKGASGNSPLHF. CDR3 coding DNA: TGTGCCAGCACCAAGGGGGCTAGCGGTAATTCACCCCTCCACTTT.

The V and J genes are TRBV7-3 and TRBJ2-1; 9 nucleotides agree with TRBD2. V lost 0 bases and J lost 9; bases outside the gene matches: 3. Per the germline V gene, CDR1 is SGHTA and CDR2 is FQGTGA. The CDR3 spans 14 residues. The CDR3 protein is CASSLTVSGGEQFF. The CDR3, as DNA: TGTGCCAGCAGCTTAACGGTTAGCGGGGGTGAGCAGTTCTTC.

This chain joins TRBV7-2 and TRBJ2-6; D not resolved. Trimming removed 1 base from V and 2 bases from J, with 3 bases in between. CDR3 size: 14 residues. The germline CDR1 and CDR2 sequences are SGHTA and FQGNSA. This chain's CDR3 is CASSLGTGANVLTF. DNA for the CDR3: TGTGCCAGCAGCTTAGGGACTGGGGCCAACGTCCTGACTTTC.

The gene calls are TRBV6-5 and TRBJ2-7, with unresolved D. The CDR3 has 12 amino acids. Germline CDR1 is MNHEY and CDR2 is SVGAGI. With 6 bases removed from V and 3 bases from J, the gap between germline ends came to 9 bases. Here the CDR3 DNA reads TGTGCCAGCAGCCCCGGTAACTACGAGCAGTACTTC. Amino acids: CASSPGNYEQYF.

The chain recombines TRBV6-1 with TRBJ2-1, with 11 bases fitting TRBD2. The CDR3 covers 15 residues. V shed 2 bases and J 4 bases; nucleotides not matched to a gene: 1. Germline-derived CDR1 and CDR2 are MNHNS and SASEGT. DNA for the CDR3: TGTGCCAGCAGTGAAATAGCGGGAGGGTACAATGAGCAGTTCTTC. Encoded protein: CASSEIAGGYNEQFF.

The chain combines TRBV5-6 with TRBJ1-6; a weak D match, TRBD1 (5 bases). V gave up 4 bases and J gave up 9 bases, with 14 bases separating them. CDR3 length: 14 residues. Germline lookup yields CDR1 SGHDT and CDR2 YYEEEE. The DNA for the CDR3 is TGTGCCAGCAGCCCTTGGGGGAGCGGTTCACCCCTCCACTTT. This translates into CASSPWGSGSPLHF.

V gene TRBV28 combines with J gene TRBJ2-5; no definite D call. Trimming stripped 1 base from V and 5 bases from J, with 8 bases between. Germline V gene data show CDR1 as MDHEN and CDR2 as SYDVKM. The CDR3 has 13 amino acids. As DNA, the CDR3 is TGTGCCAGCAGTTTATCGTACGAGGAGACCCAGTACTTC. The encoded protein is CASSLSYEETQYF.

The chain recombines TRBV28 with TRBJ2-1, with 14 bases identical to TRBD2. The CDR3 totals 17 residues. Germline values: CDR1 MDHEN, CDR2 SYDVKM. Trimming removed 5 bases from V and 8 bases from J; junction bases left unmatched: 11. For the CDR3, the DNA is TGTGCCAGCAGTAGACTAGCGGGAGGGCCTGGGTTCGATGAGCAGTTCTTC. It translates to CASSRLAGGPGFDEQFF. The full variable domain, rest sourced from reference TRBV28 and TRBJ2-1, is DVKVTQSSRYLVKRTGEKVFLECVQDMDHENMFWYRQDPGLGLRLIYFSYDVKMKEKGDIPEGYSVSREKKERFSLILESASTNQTSMYLCASSRLAGGPGFDEQFFGPGTRLTVL.

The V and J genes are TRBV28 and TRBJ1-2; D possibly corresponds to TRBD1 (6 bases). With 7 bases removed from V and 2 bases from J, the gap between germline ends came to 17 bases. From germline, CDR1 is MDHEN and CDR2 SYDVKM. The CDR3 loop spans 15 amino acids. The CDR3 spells CASTHQQGSNYGYTF. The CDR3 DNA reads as TGTGCCAGCACCCACCAACAGGGCTCGAACTATGGCTACACCTTC.

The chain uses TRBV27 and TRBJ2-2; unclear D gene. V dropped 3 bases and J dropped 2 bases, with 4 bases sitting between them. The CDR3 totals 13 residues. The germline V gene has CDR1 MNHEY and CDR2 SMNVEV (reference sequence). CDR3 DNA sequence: TGTGCCAGCAGTTTGGATAACACCGGGGAGCTGTTTTTT. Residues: CASSLDNTGELFF.

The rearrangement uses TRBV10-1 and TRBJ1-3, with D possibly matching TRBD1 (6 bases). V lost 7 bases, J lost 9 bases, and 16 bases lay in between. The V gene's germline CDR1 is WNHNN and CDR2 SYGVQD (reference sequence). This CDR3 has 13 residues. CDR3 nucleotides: TGCGCCAGCACTTTGGGACATGCGGGCACCATATATTTT. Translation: CASTLGHAGTIYF.

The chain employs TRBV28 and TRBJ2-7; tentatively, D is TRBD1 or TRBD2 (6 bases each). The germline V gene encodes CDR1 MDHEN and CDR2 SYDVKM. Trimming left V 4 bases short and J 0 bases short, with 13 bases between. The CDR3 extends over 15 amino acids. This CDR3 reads CASSWRGHSSYEQYF. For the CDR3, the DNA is TGTGCCAGCAGTTGGAGGGGACACAGCTCCTACGAGCAGTACTTC.

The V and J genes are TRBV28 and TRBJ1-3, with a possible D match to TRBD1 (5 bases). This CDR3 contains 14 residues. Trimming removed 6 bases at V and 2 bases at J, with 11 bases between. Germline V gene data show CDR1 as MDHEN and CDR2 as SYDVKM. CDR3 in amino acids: CASSRMGPGNTIYF. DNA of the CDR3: TGTGCCAGCAGCCGCATGGGGCCTGGAAACACCATATATTTT. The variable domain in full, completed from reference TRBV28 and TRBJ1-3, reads DVKVTQSSRYLVKRTGEKVFLECVQDMDHENMFWYRQDPGLGLRLIYFSYDVKMKEKGDIPEGYSVSREKKERFSLILESASTNQTSMYLCASSRMGPGNTIYFGEGSWLTVV.

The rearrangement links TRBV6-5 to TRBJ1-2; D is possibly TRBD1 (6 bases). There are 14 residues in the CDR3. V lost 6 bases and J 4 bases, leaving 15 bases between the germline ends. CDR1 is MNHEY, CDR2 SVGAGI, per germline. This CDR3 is CASSLRGGTYGYTF. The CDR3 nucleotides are TGTGCCAGCAGCCTACGAGGGGGAACCTATGGCTACACCTTC.

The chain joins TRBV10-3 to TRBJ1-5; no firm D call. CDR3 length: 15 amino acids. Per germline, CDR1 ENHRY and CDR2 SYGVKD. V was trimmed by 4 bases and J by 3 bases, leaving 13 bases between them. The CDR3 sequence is CAISAAGPLNQPQHF. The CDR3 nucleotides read TGTGCCATCAGTGCTGCAGGCCCGCTCAATCAGCCCCAGCATTTT.

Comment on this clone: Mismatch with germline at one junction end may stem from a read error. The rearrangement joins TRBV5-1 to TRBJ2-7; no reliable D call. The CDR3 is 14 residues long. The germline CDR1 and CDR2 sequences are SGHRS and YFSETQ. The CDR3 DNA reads TGCGCCAGCAGTTTGGAGCCACCTCGCTACGAGCAGTACTTC. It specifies CASSLEPPRYEQYF. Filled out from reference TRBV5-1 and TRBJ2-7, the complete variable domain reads KAGVTQTPRYLIKTRGQQVTLSCSPISGHRSVSWYQQTPGQGLQFLFEYFSETQRNKGNFPGRFSGRQFSNSRSEMNVSTLELGDSALYLCASSLEPPRYEQYFGPGTRLTVT.

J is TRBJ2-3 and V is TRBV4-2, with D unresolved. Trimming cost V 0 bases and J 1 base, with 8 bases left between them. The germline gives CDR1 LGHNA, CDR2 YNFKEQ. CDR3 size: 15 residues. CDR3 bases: TGTGCCAGCAGCCAAGATCTACGCGGCACAGATACGCAGTATTTT. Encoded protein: CASSQDLRGTDTQYF.

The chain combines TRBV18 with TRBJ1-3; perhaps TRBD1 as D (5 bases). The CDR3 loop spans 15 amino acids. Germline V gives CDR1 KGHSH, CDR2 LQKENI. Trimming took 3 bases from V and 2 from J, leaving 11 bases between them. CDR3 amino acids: CASSPGTEPGNTIYF. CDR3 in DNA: TGTGCCAGCTCACCGGGGACGGAACCTGGAAACACCATATATTTT. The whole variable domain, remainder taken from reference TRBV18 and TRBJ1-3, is NAGVMQNPRHLVRRRGQEARLRCSPMKGHSHVYWYRQLPEEGLKFMVYLQKENIIDESGMPKERFSAEFPKEGPSILRIQQVVRGDSAAYFCASSPGTEPGNTIYFGEGSWLTVV.

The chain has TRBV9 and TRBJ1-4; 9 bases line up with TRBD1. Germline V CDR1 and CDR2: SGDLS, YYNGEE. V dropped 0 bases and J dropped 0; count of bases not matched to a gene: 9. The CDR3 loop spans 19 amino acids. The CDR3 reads CASSVAPGQGWATNEKLFF. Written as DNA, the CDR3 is TGTGCCAGCAGCGTAGCACCGGGACAGGGATGGGCAACTAATGAAAAACTGTTTTTT.

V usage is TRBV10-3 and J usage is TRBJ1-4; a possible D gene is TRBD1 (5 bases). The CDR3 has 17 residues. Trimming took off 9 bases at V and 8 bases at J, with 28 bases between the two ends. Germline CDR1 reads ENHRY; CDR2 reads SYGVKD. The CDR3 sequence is CAIRTPTSGGGWEKLFF. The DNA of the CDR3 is TGTGCCATACGGACCCCGACGTCGGGGGGGGGATGGGAAAAACTGTTTTTT.

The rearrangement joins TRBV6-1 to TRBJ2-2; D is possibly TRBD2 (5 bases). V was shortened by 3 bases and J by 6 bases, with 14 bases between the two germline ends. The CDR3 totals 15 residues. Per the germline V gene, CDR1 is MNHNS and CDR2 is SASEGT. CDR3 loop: CASSDGGYVAGELFF. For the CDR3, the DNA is TGTGCCAGCAGTGACGGAGGATACGTCGCCGGGGAGCTGTTTTTT.

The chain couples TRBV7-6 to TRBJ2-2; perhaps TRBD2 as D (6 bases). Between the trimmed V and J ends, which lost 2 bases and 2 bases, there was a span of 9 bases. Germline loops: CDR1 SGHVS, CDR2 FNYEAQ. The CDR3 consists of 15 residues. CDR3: CASSLRGINTGELFF. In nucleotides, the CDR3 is TGTGCCAGCAGCTTACGGGGGATTAACACCGGGGAGCTGTTTTTT.

The CDR3 region is CASSFTNYGYTF. The CDR3 DNA is TGTGCCAGCAGCTTTACTAACTATGGCTACACCTTC. The chain combines TRBV7-2 with TRBJ1-2; D unclear. Germline CDR1 and CDR2: SGHTA and FQGNSA. Trimming left V 3 bases short and J 0 bases short, with 2 bases between. The CDR3 spans 12 residues.

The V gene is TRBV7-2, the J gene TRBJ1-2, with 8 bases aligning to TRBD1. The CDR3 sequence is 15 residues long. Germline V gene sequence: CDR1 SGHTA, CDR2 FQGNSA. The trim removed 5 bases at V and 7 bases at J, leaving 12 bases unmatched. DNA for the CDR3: TGTGCCAGCAGCGTGGGACAGGATGGGGGACCTGGCTACACCTTC. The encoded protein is CASSVGQDGGPGYTF.

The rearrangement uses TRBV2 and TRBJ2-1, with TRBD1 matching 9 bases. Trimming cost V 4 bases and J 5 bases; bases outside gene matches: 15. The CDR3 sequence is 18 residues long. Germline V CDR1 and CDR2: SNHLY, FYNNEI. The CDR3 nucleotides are TGTGCCAGCAGTGTTCAGGACAGGGGCGGCCAGCACCACAATGAGCAGTTCTTC. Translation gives CASSVQDRGGQHHNEQFF.

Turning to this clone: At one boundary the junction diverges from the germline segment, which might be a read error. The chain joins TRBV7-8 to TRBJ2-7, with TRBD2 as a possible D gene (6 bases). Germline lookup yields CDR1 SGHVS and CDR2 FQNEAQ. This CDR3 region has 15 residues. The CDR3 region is CASSLGVSGRYGQYF. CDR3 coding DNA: TGTGCCAGCAGCTTAGGCGTTAGCGGCAGATACGGGCAGTACTTC.

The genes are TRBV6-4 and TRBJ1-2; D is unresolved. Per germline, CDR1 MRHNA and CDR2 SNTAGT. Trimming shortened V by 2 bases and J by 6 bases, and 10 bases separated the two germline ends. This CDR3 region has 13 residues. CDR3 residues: CASSDRAGDGYTF. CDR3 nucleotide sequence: TGTGCCAGCAGTGACAGGGCCGGGGATGGCTACACCTTC.

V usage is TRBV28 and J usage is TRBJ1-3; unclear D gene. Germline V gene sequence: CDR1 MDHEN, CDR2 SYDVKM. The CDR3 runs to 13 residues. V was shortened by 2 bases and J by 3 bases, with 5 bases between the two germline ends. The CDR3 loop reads CASSLVSGNTIYF. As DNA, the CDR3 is TGTGCCAGCAGTTTAGTCAGTGGAAACACCATATATTTT.

CDR3 in DNA: TGTGCCAGCAGCGTAGCGACAGGGTGGAATGAAAAACTGTTTTTT. Translating it yields CASSVATGWNEKLFF. The chain links TRBV9 to TRBJ1-4; TRBD1 matches 7 bases. CDR1 and CDR2 from the germline V gene are SGDLS and YYNGEE. The J segment lost 5 bases and the V segment lost 0 bases, leaving 4 bases of the junction unmatched. This CDR3 region has 15 residues.

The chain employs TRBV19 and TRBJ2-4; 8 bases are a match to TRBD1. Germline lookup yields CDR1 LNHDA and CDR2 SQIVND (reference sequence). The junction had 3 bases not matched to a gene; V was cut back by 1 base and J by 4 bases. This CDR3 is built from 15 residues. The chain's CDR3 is CASSIGGQEKNIQYF. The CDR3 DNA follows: TGTGCCAGTAGTATAGGGGGACAGGAAAAAAACATTCAGTACTTC.

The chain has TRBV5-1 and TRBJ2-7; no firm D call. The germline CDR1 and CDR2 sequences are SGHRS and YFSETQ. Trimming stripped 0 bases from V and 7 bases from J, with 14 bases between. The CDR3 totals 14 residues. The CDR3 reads CASSLAAAPREQYF. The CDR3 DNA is TGCGCCAGCAGCTTGGCCGCAGCCCCCAGGGAGCAGTACTTC.